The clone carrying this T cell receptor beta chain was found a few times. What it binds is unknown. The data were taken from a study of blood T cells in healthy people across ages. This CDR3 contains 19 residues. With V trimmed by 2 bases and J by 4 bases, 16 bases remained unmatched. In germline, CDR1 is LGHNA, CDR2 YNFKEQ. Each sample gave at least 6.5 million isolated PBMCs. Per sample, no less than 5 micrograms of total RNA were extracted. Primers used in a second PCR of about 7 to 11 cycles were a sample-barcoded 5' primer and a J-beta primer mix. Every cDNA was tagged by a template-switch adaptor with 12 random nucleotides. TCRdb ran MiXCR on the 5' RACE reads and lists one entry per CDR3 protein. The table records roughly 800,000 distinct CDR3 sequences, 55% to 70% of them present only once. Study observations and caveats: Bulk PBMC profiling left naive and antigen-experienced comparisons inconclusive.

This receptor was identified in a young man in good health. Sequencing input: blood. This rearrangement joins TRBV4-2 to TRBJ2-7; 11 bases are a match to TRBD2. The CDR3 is CASSQTDGSSGRAGYEQYF. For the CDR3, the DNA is TGTGCCAGCAGCCAAACGGACGGGAGTAGCGGGAGGGCCGGTTACGAGCAGTACTTC.